This T cell receptor (beta chain) was obtained from a study of blood T cell repertoires in COVID-19. Study overall: Both acute and convalescent COVID-19 samples were obtained from the United States, Italy and Spain. In each case, the material was cDNA or gDNA derived from T cells, B-cell-depleted T cells, or PBMCs.

Authors' analysis steps: How many nucleated cells were present was estimated from reference gene primer amplification. Repertoires were generated with immunoSEQ multiplex PCR, while TCRdb's copy carries only in-frame clones and drops some. V and J calls and clone size follow that table, whereas D and trimming were derived from the DNA. This repertoire shows some 180,000 clones, around 83% found once; its top ten account for around 19%. The V gene's germline CDR1 is SGHDT and CDR2 YYEEEE. This CDR3 is 16 amino acids long. Unmatched junction bases numbered 8, after V lost 4 bases and J lost 4 bases. Sequenced: peripheral blood. The sequence was collected from a woman aged 70-85 years who had recovered from COVID-19. V and J are TRBV5-6 and TRBJ1-6; 7 positions agree with TRBD1. The CDR3 DNA is TGTGCCAGCAGCGCCGGGACAGCCAGATATAATTCACCCCTCCACTTT. Amino acids: CASSAGTARYNSPLHF.